Below, 20 T cell receptor beta chains from the same sample are listed, as sequenced in a study of T cell changes during pregnancy in multiple sclerosis. The data were produced by immunoSEQ multiplex PCR, yet TCRdb's version contains in-frame clones alone and is incomplete. The table lists around 40,000 clones, around 93% of them singletons. The sequences come from CD4+ T cells from peripheral blood mononuclear cells, collected before pregnancy. The receptors here all came from a female donor with multiple sclerosis, enrolled in a pregnancy study.

The J gene is TRBJ2-1, the V gene TRBV4-3; 7 positions agree with TRBD1. This CDR3 is 15 amino acids long. The J segment lost 4 bases and the V segment lost 3 bases, leaving 6 bases of the junction unmatched. Looked up from germline, CDR1 is LGHNA and CDR2 is YSLEER. CDR3 amino acids: CASSHLTGQYNEQFF. Here the CDR3 DNA reads TGCGCCAGCAGCCACCTAACGGGACAGTACAATGAGCAGTTCTTC.

The chain's CDR3 is CASSYHGGQPQHF. In DNA, the CDR3 is TGTGCCAGCAGTTACCATGGGGGGCAGCCCCAGCATTTT. The J gene is TRBJ1-5, the V gene TRBV6-5; perhaps TRBD1 as D (5 bases). This CDR3 has 13 amino acids. V was clipped by 2 bases and J by 7 bases, with 9 bases between them. Germline assignment: CDR1 MNHEY and CDR2 SVGAGI.

The J gene is TRBJ2-7, the V gene TRBV2; D gene unclear. Trimming cost V 2 bases and J 2 bases, with 13 bases left between them. CDR1 is SNHLY and CDR2 is FYNNEI in the germline V gene. The CDR3 covers 15 residues. The CDR3: CASSENLGSTYEQYF. The DNA of the CDR3 is TGTGCCAGCAGTGAAAATTTGGGCTCCACCTACGAGCAGTACTTC.

The sample holds one count of this clone. CDR3 sequence reads: CAISEFIQGNTEAFF. CDR3 DNA: TGTGCCATCAGTGAGTTCATACAGGGGAACACTGAAGCTTTCTTT. This chain connects TRBV10-3 to TRBJ1-1; D is possibly TRBD1 (6 bases). This CDR3 comprises 15 residues. The germline V and J ends were trimmed by 1 base and 1 base, with 10 bases remaining between them. Germline V gene lookup returns CDR1 ENHRY and CDR2 SYGVKD.

In DNA, the CDR3 is TGTGCCAGCAGTCGGACAATCCTAGGTGGCTACACCTTC. Translation gives CASSRTILGGYTF. The chain uses TRBV7-3 and TRBJ1-2, with D maybe TRBD1 (5 bases). This CDR3 spans 13 amino acids. V shed 6 bases and J shed 7 bases, with 15 bases lying between them. Germline V gives CDR1 SGHTA, CDR2 FQGTGA.

This clone has only one observation. The chain carries TRBV7-2 and TRBJ1-6, with TRBD1 identical over 8 bases. CDR3 size: 15 residues. In germline, CDR1 is SGHTA, CDR2 FQGNSA. The ends lost 7 bases at V and 7 bases at J; junction bases unmatched: 9. The CDR3 region has the DNA TGTGCCAGCACCCATGGGGACAGGTCGAATTCACCCCTCCACTTT. Translated: CASTHGDRSNSPLHF.

V usage is TRBV27 and J usage is TRBJ2-7; 8 nucleotides align to TRBD1. V trimming: 4 bases; J trimming: 3 bases; junction bases outside the gene matches: 8. The CDR3 totals 15 residues. Looked up from germline, CDR1 is MNHEY and CDR2 is SMNVEV (reference sequence). The CDR3 reads CASSWSTGVGYEQYF. For the CDR3, the DNA is TGTGCCAGCAGTTGGTCGACAGGGGTGGGCTACGAGCAGTACTTC.

The V call is TRBV6-6, the J call TRBJ2-7, with unresolved D. The length of the CDR3 is 13 residues. Per germline, CDR1 MNHNY and CDR2 SVGAGI (reference sequence). V was shortened by 5 bases and J by 1 base, with 9 bases between the two germline ends. CDR3 sequence reads: CASSPSGSYEQYF. The CDR3 DNA sequence: TGTGCCAGCAGTCCCAGTGGTTCCTACGAGCAGTACTTC.

V gene TRBV9 combines with J gene TRBJ1-6; D is unresolved. This CDR3 region has 16 residues. Germline V gives CDR1 SGDLS, CDR2 YYNGEE. V dropped 3 bases and J dropped 7 bases, with 17 bases sitting between them. The CDR3 region has the DNA TGTGCCAGCAGCGCCCATTCAGTGATCCAAAATTCACCCCTCCACTTT. It encodes CASSAHSVIQNSPLHF.

The chain carries TRBV19 and TRBJ2-5; a possible D gene is TRBD1 (6 bases). Germline assignment: CDR1 LNHDA and CDR2 SQIVND (reference sequence). V was clipped by 4 bases and J by 3 bases, with 12 bases between them. The CDR3 has 14 amino acids. CDR3 sequence: CASSRSPGEETQYF. The CDR3, as DNA: TGTGCCAGTAGTAGGAGTCCAGGGGAAGAGACCCAGTACTTC.

The V gene is TRBV27, the J gene TRBJ2-5; 7 nucleotides match TRBD1. CDR1 is MNHEY, CDR2 SMNVEV, per germline (reference sequence). V dropped 2 bases and J dropped 4; count of bases not matched to a gene: 7. The CDR3 loop spans 15 amino acids. The CDR3 loop is CASSLTGQRLETQYF. In DNA, the CDR3 is TGTGCCAGCAGTTTAACGGGACAGAGGTTAGAGACCCAGTACTTC.

This chain links TRBV11-2 with TRBJ2-2; 7 nucleotides agree with TRBD1. V shed 5 bases and J 7 bases; nucleotides not matched to a gene: 7. This CDR3 has 14 amino acids. Germline lookup yields CDR1 SGHAT and CDR2 FQNNGV. The CDR3 here is CASSPTGPYGELFF. The CDR3 DNA is TGTGCCAGCAGCCCGACAGGGCCGTACGGGGAGCTGTTTTTT.

The chain is built from TRBV2 and TRBJ1-1; weak D call: TRBD1 (6 bases). The CDR3 is 13 residues long. Germline-derived CDR1 and CDR2 are SNHLY and FYNNEI. Trimming removed 2 bases at V and 6 bases at J, with 10 bases between. In nucleotides, the CDR3 is TGTGCCAGCAGTGAAAGGGGGGGTCCTGAAGCTTTCTTT. Amino acids: CASSERGGPEAFF.

The V call is TRBV11-3, the J call TRBJ2-1, with D possibly matching TRBD1 (7 bases). Germline V gene sequence: CDR1 SGHNT, CDR2 YENEEA. Deletions cut 3 bases from V and 8 bases from J, with 14 bases between. This CDR3 has 14 residues. In DNA, the CDR3 is TGTGCCAGCAGCTTTCCAGGGGGGCGGGATGAGCAGTTCTTC. Translating it yields CASSFPGGRDEQFF.

This clone is a singleton in its sample. The chain is built from TRBV27 and TRBJ2-7; 10 nucleotides agree with TRBD2. Germline-derived CDR1 and CDR2 are MNHEY and SMNVEV (reference sequence). The CDR3 contains 15 residues. V shed 5 bases and J 2 bases; nucleotides not matched to a gene: 6. CDR3 sequence (DNA): TGTGCCAGCAGTCCCCTAGCGGGGGCGACCTACGAGCAGTACTTC. This gives the protein CASSPLAGATYEQYF.

This chain uses TRBV27 with TRBJ2-6; 10 bases agree with TRBD1. Germline V gene data show CDR1 as MNHEY and CDR2 as SMNVEV (reference sequence). This CDR3 has 19 amino acids. The V segment lost 5 bases and the J segment 1 base; nucleotides outside the gene matches: 11. The CDR3 reads CASSPRPGQGVSGANVLTF. For the CDR3, the DNA is TGTGCCAGCAGTCCGCGGCCAGGACAGGGGGTATCTGGGGCCAACGTCCTGACTTTC.

The chain employs TRBV21-1 and TRBJ2-4; TRBD2 is the table's D call and was not checked against the DNA. TRBV21-1 is recorded as a pseudogene. The length of the CDR3 is 22 residues. CDR3 DNA: TGTGCCAGCAGCAAACCGAATCTTCCGGGACTAGCGGGGGGCGAAGGCAAAAACATTCAGTACTTC. Residues: CASSKPNLPGLAGGEGKNIQYF.

This clone appeared once. The chain uses TRBV7-2 and TRBJ2-7, with D tentatively TRBD1 (6 bases). The CDR3 runs to 14 residues. V was pared by 1 base and J by 5 bases, with 12 bases between. Germline lookup yields CDR1 SGHTA and CDR2 FQGNSA. The CDR3 region has the DNA TGTGCCAGCAGCTTAGATCCAGGGGACAACGAGCAGTACTTC. Translating it yields CASSLDPGDNEQYF.

This chain connects TRBV25-1 to TRBJ2-3; maybe TRBD1 (7 bases). The V end was cut by 2 bases, the J end by 0 bases, with 12 bases between. CDR3 length: 16 residues. CDR1 and CDR2 from the germline V gene are MGHDK and SYGVNS. The CDR3 bases are TGTGCCAGCAGTGAACAGGGGGGAATTAGCACAGATACGCAGTATTTT. This encodes CASSEQGGISTDTQYF.

The V gene is TRBV28, the J gene TRBJ2-7; TRBD1 matches 9 bases. The length of the CDR3 is 15 residues. The junction had 6 bases not matched to a gene; V was cut back by 3 bases and J by 3 bases. Germline V gives CDR1 MDHEN, CDR2 SYDVKM. The CDR3: CASSFRGTGFYEQYF. CDR3 DNA: TGTGCCAGCAGTTTCCGCGGGACAGGGTTCTACGAGCAGTACTTC.